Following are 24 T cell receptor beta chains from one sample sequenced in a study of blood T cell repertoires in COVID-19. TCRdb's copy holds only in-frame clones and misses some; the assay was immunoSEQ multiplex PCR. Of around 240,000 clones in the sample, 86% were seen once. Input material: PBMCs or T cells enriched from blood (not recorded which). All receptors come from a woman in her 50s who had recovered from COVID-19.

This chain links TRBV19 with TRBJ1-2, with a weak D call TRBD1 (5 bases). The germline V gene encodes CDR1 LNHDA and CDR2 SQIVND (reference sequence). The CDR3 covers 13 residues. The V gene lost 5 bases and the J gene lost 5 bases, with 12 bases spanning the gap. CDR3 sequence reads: CASSLRGNYGYTF. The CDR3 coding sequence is TGTGCCAGTAGTCTAAGGGGTAATTATGGCTACACCTTC.

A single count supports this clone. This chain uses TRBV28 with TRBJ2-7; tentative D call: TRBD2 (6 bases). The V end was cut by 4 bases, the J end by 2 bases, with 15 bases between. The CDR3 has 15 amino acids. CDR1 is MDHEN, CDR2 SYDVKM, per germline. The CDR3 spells CASSWSLALTYEQYF. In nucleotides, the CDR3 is TGTGCCAGCAGTTGGTCTCTAGCGCTGACCTACGAGCAGTACTTC.

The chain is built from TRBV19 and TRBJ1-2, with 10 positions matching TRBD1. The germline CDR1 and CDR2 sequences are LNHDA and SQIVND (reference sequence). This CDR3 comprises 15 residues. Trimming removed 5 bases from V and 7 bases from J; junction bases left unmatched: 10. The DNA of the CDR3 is TGTGCCAGTAGTGTCTTTCCCGGGACAGGGGCTGGCTACACCTTC. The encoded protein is CASSVFPGTGAGYTF. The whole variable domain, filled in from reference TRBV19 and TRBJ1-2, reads DGGITQSPKYLFRKEGQNVTLSCEQNLNHDAMYWYRQDPGQGLRLIYYSQIVNDFQKGDIAEGYSVSREKKESFPLTVTSAQKNPTAFYLCASSVFPGTGAGYTFGSGTRLTVV.

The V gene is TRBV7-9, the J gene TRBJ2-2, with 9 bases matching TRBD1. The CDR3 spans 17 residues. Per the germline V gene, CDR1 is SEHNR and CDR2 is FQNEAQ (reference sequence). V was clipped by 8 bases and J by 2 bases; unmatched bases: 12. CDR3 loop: CASGTPKGQGNTGELFF. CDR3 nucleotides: TGTGCCAGCGGAACACCAAAGGGACAGGGAAACACCGGGGAGCTGTTTTTT.

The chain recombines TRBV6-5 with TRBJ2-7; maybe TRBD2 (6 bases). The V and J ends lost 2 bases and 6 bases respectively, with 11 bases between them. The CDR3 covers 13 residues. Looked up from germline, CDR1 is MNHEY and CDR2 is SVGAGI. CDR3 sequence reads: CASSYGGRGEQYF. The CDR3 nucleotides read TGTGCCAGCAGTTACGGGGGGAGAGGCGAGCAGTACTTC.

CDR3 amino acids: CASSPHRGNSPLHF. Written as DNA, the CDR3 is TGTGCCAGCAGTCCTCATAGAGGTAATTCACCCCTCCACTTT. V is TRBV28 and J is TRBJ1-6; D is unclear. The CDR3 covers 14 residues. The V end was cut by 5 bases, the J end by 6 bases, with 11 bases between. The germline V gene has CDR1 MDHEN and CDR2 SYDVKM.

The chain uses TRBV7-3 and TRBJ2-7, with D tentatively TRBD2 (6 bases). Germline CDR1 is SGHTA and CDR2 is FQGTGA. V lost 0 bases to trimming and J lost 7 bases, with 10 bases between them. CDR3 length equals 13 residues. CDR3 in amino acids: CASSLTEGREQYF. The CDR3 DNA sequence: TGTGCCAGCAGCTTAACGGAGGGGCGGGAGCAGTACTTC. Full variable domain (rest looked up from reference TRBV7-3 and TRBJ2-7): GAGVSQTPSNKVTEKGKYVELRCDPISGHTALYWYRQSLGQGPEFLIYFQGTGAADDSGLPNDRFFAVRPEGSVSTLKIQRTERGDSAVYLCASSLTEGREQYFGPGTRLTVT.

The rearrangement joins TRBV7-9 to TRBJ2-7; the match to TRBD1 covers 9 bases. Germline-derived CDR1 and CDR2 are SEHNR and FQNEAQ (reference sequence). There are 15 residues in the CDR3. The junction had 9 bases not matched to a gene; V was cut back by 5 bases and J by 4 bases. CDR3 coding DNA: TGTGCCAGCAGCCACACCGGGACAGGGATGTACGAGCAGTACTTC. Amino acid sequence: CASSHTGTGMYEQYF.

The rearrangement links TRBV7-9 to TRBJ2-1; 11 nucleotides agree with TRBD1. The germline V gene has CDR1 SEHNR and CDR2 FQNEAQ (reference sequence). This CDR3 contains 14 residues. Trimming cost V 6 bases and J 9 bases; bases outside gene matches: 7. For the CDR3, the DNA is TGTGCCAGCAGTCGGACAGGGGGCAGGGGTGAGCAGTTCTTC. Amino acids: CASSRTGGRGEQFF.

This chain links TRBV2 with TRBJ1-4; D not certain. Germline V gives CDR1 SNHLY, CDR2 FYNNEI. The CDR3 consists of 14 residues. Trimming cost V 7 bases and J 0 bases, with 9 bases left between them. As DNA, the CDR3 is TGTGCCAGCATCCGGGGTGCAACTAATGAAAAACTGTTTTTT. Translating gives CASIRGATNEKLFF.

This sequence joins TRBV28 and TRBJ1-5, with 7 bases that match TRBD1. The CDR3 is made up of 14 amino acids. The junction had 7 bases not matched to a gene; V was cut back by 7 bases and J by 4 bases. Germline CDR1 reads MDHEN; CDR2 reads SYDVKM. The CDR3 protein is CASKSLDRNQPQHF. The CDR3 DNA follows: TGTGCCAGCAAATCACTGGACAGGAATCAGCCCCAGCATTTT.

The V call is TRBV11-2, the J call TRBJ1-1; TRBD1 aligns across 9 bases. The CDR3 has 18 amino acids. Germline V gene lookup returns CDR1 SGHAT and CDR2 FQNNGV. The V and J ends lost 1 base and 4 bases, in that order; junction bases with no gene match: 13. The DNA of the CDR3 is TGTGCCAGCAGCTTAGCACCCGGGACAGGGTTCAGTGGCACTGAAGCTTTCTTT. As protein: CASSLAPGTGFSGTEAFF.

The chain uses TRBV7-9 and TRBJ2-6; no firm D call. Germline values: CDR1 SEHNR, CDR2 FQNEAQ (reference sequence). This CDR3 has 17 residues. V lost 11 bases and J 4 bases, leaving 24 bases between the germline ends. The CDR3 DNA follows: TGTGCCCATAATCCGAGTCAGAGACTGAAGGGGGCCAACGTCCTGACTTTC. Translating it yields CAHNPSQRLKGANVLTF.

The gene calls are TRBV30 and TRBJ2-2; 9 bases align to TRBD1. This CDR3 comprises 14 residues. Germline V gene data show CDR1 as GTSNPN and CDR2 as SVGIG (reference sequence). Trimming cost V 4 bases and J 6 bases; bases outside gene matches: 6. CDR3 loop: CAWNRDRAAGELFF. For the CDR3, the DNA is TGTGCCTGGAACCGGGACAGGGCCGCCGGGGAGCTGTTTTTT.

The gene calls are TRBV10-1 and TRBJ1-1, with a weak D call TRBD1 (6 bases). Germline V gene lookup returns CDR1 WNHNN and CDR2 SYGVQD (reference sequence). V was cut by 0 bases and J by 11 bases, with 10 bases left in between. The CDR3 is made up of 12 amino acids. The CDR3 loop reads CASSESTGIAFF. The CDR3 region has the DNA TGCGCCAGCAGTGAGTCGACAGGAATTGCTTTCTTT.

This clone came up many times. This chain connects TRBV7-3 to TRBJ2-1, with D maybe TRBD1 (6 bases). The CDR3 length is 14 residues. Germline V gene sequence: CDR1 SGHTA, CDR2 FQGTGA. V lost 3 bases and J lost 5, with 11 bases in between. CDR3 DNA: TGTGCCAGCAGCTTGGGACAAGGGAACAATGAGCAGTTCTTC. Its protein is CASSLGQGNNEQFF.

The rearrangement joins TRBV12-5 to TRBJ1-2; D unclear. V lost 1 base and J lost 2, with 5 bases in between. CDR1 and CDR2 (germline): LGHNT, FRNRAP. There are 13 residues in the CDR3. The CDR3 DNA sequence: TGTGCTAGTGGTTTGGGTCTAAACTATGGCTACACCTTC. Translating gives CASGLGLNYGYTF. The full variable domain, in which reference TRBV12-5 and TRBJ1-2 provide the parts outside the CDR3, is DARVTQTPRHKVTEMGQEVTMRCQPILGHNTVFWYRQTMMQGLELLAYFRNRAPLDDSGMPKDRFSAEMPDATLATLKIQPSEPRDSAVYFCASGLGLNYGYTFGSGTRLTVV.

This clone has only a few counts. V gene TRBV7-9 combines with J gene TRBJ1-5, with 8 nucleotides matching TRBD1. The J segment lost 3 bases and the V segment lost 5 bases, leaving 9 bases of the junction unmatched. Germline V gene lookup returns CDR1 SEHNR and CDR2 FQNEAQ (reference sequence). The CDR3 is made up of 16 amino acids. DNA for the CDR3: TGTGCCAGCAGCGGATCCGGGACAGGATACAATCAGCCCCAGCATTTT. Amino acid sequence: CASSGSGTGYNQPQHF.

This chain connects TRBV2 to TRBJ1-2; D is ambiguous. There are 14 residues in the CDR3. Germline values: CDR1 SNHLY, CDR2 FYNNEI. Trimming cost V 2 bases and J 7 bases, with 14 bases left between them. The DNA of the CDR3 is TGTGCCAGCAGTGAATCGGTTCGGGGATCTGGCTACACCTTC. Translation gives CASSESVRGSGYTF.

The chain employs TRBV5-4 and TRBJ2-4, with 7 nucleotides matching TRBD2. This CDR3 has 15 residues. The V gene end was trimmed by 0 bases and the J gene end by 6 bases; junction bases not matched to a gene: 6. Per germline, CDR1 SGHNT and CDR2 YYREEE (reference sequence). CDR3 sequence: CASSLEKREGNIQYF. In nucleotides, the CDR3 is TGTGCCAGCAGCTTGGAAAAGCGGGAAGGAAACATTCAGTACTTC.

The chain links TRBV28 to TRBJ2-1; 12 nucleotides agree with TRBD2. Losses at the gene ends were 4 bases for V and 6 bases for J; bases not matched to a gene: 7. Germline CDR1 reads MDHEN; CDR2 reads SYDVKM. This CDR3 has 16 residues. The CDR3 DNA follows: TGTGCCAGCAGTTCCAGACTAGCGGGAGTACCCAATGAGCAGTTCTTC. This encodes CASSSRLAGVPNEQFF. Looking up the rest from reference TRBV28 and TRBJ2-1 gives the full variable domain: DVKVTQSSRYLVKRTGEKVFLECVQDMDHENMFWYRQDPGLGLRLIYFSYDVKMKEKGDIPEGYSVSREKKERFSLILESASTNQTSMYLCASSSRLAGVPNEQFFGPGTRLTVL.

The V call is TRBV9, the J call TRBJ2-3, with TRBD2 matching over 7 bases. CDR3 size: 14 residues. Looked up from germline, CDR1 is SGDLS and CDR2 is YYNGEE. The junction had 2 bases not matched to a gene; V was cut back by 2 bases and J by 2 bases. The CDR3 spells CASSVRGNTDTQYF. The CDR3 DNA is TGTGCCAGCAGCGTGCGGGGGAACACAGATACGCAGTATTTT.

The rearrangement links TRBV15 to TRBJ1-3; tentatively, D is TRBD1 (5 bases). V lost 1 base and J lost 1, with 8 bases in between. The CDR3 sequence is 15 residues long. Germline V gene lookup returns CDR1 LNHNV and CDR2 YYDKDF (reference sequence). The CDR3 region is CATSRGGGSGNTIYF. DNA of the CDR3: TGTGCCACCAGCAGAGGGGGGGGTTCTGGAAACACCATATATTTT.

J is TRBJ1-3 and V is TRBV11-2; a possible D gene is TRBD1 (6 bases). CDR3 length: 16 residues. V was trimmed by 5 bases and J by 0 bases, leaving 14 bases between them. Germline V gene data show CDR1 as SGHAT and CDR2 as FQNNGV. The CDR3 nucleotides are TGTGCCAGCAGCCGTGACAGGTCATACTCTGGAAACACCATATATTTT. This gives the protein CASSRDRSYSGNTIYF.